Below are 30 T cell receptor beta chains sequenced from a single sample in a study of T cell responses to AZD1222 COVID-19 vaccine. Profiling relied on immunoSEQ multiplex PCR, and the TCRdb table lists in-frame clones only, not all of them. The sample lists some 150,000 clones; 90% were seen once. The sequencing used peripheral blood, collected 28 days after the second AZD1222 dose. The origin of the receptors is an adult who received the AZD1222 COVID-19 vaccine.

The chain recombines TRBV7-9 with TRBJ2-3, with D hard to call. This CDR3 spans 11 amino acids. Per the germline V gene, CDR1 is SEHNR and CDR2 is FQNEAQ (reference sequence). V lost 5 bases to trimming and J lost 5 bases, with 5 bases between them. CDR3 protein: CASSPQDTQYF. The CDR3 nucleotides are TGTGCCAGCAGCCCCCAAGATACGCAGTATTTT.

V is TRBV29-1 and J is TRBJ2-1; D ambiguous. CDR1 SQVTM and CDR2 ANQGSEA come from the germline V gene. Trimming shortened V by 7 bases and J by 4 bases, and 11 bases separated the two germline ends. The CDR3 is 12 amino acids. Here the CDR3 reads CSALQTYNEQFF. CDR3 sequence (DNA): TGCAGCGCCTTACAGACTTACAATGAGCAGTTCTTC.

This chain connects TRBV18 to TRBJ1-3; no definite D call. The germline V gene has CDR1 KGHSH and CDR2 LQKENI. The CDR3 sequence is 15 residues long. The V end was cut by 2 bases, the J end by 0 bases, with 8 bases between. CDR3 sequence: CASSPYMISGNTIYF. CDR3 sequence (DNA): TGTGCCAGCTCACCATACATGATCTCTGGAAACACCATATATTTT.

CDR3 loop: CASSLLGGNQPQHF. In nucleotides, the CDR3 is TGTGCCAGCAGCCTCTTGGGAGGCAATCAGCCCCAGCATTTT. The chain has TRBV7-8 and TRBJ1-5; D remains unclear. This CDR3 comprises 14 residues. The germline V gene encodes CDR1 SGHVS and CDR2 FQNEAQ. V lost 5 bases and J lost 2, with 10 bases in between.

The J gene is TRBJ2-7, the V gene TRBV6-5; TRBD2 matches 7 bases. The CDR3 consists of 12 residues. Per the germline V gene, CDR1 is MNHEY and CDR2 is SVGAGI. V dropped 6 bases and J dropped 7; count of bases not matched to a gene: 6. CDR3 amino acids: CASRGGVDEQYF. CDR3 nucleotides: TGTGCCAGCAGGGGGGGGGTCGATGAGCAGTACTTC.

This chain uses TRBV25-1 with TRBJ2-3, with D unresolved. The CDR3 covers 10 residues. Germline V lookup: CDR1 MGHDK, CDR2 SYGVNS. V lost 6 bases and J lost 4, with 2 bases in between. The CDR3 here is CASRADTQYF. The CDR3 region has the DNA TGTGCCAGCAGGGCAGATACGCAGTATTTT.

V is TRBV6-5 and J is TRBJ1-1; possible D gene TRBD1, 5 bases. CDR1 and CDR2 (germline): MNHEY, SVGAGI. The CDR3 totals 14 residues. The V gene lost 2 bases and the J gene lost 6 bases, with 13 bases spanning the gap. CDR3 residues: CASSYTTGRAEAFF. The CDR3 nucleotides are TGTGCCAGCAGTTACACCACAGGACGGGCTGAAGCTTTCTTT.

V gene TRBV27 combines with J gene TRBJ2-5; D is unclear. V was shortened by 3 bases and J by 1 base, with 9 bases between the two germline ends. This CDR3 region has 14 residues. CDR1 MNHEY and CDR2 SMNVEV come from the germline V gene (reference sequence). CDR3 DNA sequence: TGTGCCAGCAGTTTCTCCTCTTCCCAAGAGACCCAGTACTTC. This encodes CASSFSSSQETQYF.

The CDR3 region has the DNA TGTGCCAGCAGCGCCGGACCCGGGAGGAGGGGGGGAACAGATACGCAGTATTTT. Translated: CASSAGPGRRGGTDTQYF. The chain is built from TRBV11-2 and TRBJ2-3, with D possibly TRBD2 on 7 matching bases. Germline values: CDR1 SGHAT, CDR2 FQNNGV. There are 18 residues in the CDR3. With 5 bases removed from V and 3 bases from J, the gap between germline ends came to 24 bases.

The chain joins TRBV5-1 to TRBJ1-2, with D possibly TRBD1 on 6 matching bases. This CDR3 has 14 amino acids. Germline lookup yields CDR1 SGHRS and CDR2 YFSETQ. Trimming pared 4 bases from V and 4 bases from J, leaving 14 bases between. CDR3 protein: CASSLSGAGYGYTF. CDR3 coding DNA: TGCGCCAGCAGCCTCTCGGGGGCCGGCTATGGCTACACCTTC.

The rearrangement uses TRBV5-5 and TRBJ1-1, with TRBD1 identical over 7 bases. Germline loops: CDR1 SGHKS, CDR2 YYEKEE (reference sequence). There are 15 residues in the CDR3. The V segment lost 4 bases and the J segment 0 bases; nucleotides outside the gene matches: 6. The CDR3 region is CASSRNRGMNTEAFF. CDR3 coding DNA: TGTGCCAGCAGCAGAAACAGGGGCATGAACACTGAAGCTTTCTTT.

V is TRBV11-3 and J is TRBJ2-3, with 7 nucleotides matching TRBD2. This CDR3 contains 14 residues. V gave up 1 base and J gave up 7 bases; unmatched junction bases: 5. In germline, CDR1 is SGHNT, CDR2 YENEEA. CDR3 region: CASSLGLAENTQYF. DNA of the CDR3: TGTGCCAGCAGCTTAGGGCTAGCGGAAAATACGCAGTATTTT. The full variable domain, rest sourced from reference TRBV11-3 and TRBJ2-3, is EAGVVQSPRYKIIEKKQPVAFWCNPISGHNTLYWYLQNLGQGPELLIRYENEEAVDDSQLPKDRFSAERLKGVDSTLKIQPAELGDSAVYLCASSLGLAENTQYFGPGTRLTVL.

This rearrangement joins TRBV5-5 to TRBJ1-2; TRBD1 matches 7 bases. Germline V lookup: CDR1 SGHKS, CDR2 YYEKEE (reference sequence). V gave up 3 bases and J gave up 1 base; unmatched junction bases: 3. This CDR3 spans 14 amino acids. DNA of the CDR3: TGTGCCAGCAGCTCGACAGGGTTTAACTATGGCTACACCTTC. It encodes CASSSTGFNYGYTF. Full variable domain (remainder filled in from reference TRBV5-5 and TRBJ1-2): DAGVTQSPTHLIKTRGQQVTLRCSPISGHKSVSWYQQVLGQGPQFIFQYYEKEERGRGNFPDRFSARQFPNYSSELNVNALLLGDSALYLCASSSTGFNYGYTFGSGTRLTVV.

The V and J genes are TRBV18 and TRBJ2-7; 9 nucleotides agree with TRBD2. The CDR3 totals 16 residues. In germline, CDR1 is KGHSH, CDR2 LQKENI. The ends lost 3 bases at V and 2 bases at J; junction bases unmatched: 8. CDR3 sequence reads: CASSPQTSGLTYEQYF. The CDR3 nucleotides are TGTGCCAGCTCACCGCAGACTAGCGGTTTAACCTACGAGCAGTACTTC.

Note on this clone: The sample holds other DNA sequences that translate to the same CDR3. The CDR3 sequence is CASSLGKNTEAFF. The DNA for the CDR3 is TGTGCCAGCAGTTTAGGCAAGAACACTGAAGCTTTCTTT. V is TRBV12-3 or TRBV12-4 and J is TRBJ1-1; D call uncertain. Trimming took off 1 base at V and 1 base at J, with 4 bases between the two ends. The CDR3 has 13 amino acids.

In this sample, this clone turned up once. This chain connects TRBV5-4 to TRBJ2-1; 7 nucleotides agree with TRBD2. CDR3 size: 15 residues. Unmatched junction bases numbered 9, after V lost 6 bases and J lost 3 bases. Germline CDR1 reads SGHNT; CDR2 reads YYREEE (reference sequence). The CDR3 sequence: CASISSGLSYNEQFF. The CDR3 DNA reads TGTGCCAGCATCTCTAGCGGCCTCAGCTACAATGAGCAGTTCTTC.

The V gene is TRBV24-1, the J gene TRBJ1-1; D may be TRBD1 (6 bases). The CDR3 has 15 residues. Germline-derived CDR1 and CDR2 are KGHDR and SFDVKD. V lost 4 bases to trimming and J lost 1 base, with 12 bases between them. The CDR3 DNA follows: TGTGCCACCAGTGACGCTGGACAGTCGAACACTGAAGCTTTCTTT. Its translation: CATSDAGQSNTEAFF.

This chain links TRBV4-2 with TRBJ2-1; TRBD2 agrees at 8 bases. The CDR3 consists of 15 residues. Trimming took 6 bases from V and 3 from J; bases not matched to a gene: 7. In germline, CDR1 is LGHNA, CDR2 YNFKEQ. CDR3 sequence (DNA): TGTGCCAGCAGTACACAAGCGGGGGTCTACAATGAGCAGTTCTTC. Protein product: CASSTQAGVYNEQFF.

The V call is TRBV19, the J call TRBJ1-5, with a possible D match to TRBD1 (5 bases). Trimming removed 4 bases from V and 0 bases from J, with 16 bases in between. This CDR3 has 17 amino acids. Germline assignment: CDR1 LNHDA and CDR2 SQIVND (reference sequence). CDR3 sequence reads: CASSRGQGIYSNQPQHF. The CDR3 DNA reads as TGTGCCAGTAGTAGAGGGCAGGGAATCTATAGCAATCAGCCCCAGCATTTT.

The chain employs TRBV19 and TRBJ1-4, with a tentative D call TRBD1 (5 bases). CDR1 and CDR2 from the germline V gene are LNHDA and SQIVND (reference sequence). The CDR3 covers 12 residues. Trimming left V 9 bases short and J 8 bases short, with 13 bases between. This CDR3 reads CASPRGREKLFF. The CDR3 region has the DNA TGTGCCAGCCCCCGGGGGAGGGAAAAACTGTTTTTT.

The V gene is TRBV9, the J gene TRBJ1-1; TRBD1 aligns across 12 bases. The CDR3 sequence is 18 residues long. CDR1 is SGDLS, CDR2 YYNGEE, per germline. After removal of 3 bases from V and 1 base from J, the junction contained 10 bases not matched to a gene. CDR3 sequence: CASSGTSGTGGWNTEAFF. CDR3 nucleotides: TGTGCCAGCAGCGGAACATCCGGGACAGGGGGCTGGAACACTGAAGCTTTCTTT.

The chain has TRBV29-1 and TRBJ2-1, with 8 positions matching TRBD1. Losses at the gene ends were 3 bases for V and 5 bases for J; bases not matched to a gene: 9. Germline values: CDR1 SQVTM, CDR2 ANQGSEA. This CDR3 contains 15 residues. The CDR3 protein is CSVDDGTGGHNEQFF. CDR3 nucleotides: TGCAGCGTTGATGATGGGACAGGAGGCCACAATGAGCAGTTCTTC.

CDR3 nucleotides: TGTGCCAGCAGCTTAGAGGGAACCCTCTCTGGGGCCAACGTCCTGACTTTC. It specifies CASSLEGTLSGANVLTF. This sequence joins TRBV7-2 and TRBJ2-6; D remains ambiguous. The germline V gene has CDR1 SGHTA and CDR2 FQGNSA. V was clipped by 1 base and J by 0 bases, with 10 bases between them. This CDR3 contains 17 residues.

This clone was picked up one time. The V gene is TRBV6-1, the J gene TRBJ2-7, with 7 bases matching TRBD1. Germline V gene lookup returns CDR1 MNHNS and CDR2 SASEGT. V shed 3 bases, J shed 7 bases, and the junction held 15 bases outside the gene matches. This CDR3 is 16 amino acids long. The CDR3 is CASSETGWSVIREQYF. As DNA, the CDR3 is TGTGCCAGCAGTGAGACAGGGTGGAGCGTGATACGAGAGCAGTACTTC.

The rearrangement joins TRBV9 to TRBJ2-3; 8 bases line up with TRBD2. The germline gives CDR1 SGDLS, CDR2 YYNGEE. The CDR3 is 15 residues long. Trimming at V came to 1 base and at J to 4 bases, leaving 5 bases not matched to a gene. Here the CDR3 DNA reads TGTGCCAGCAGCGTAAGCGGGAGAGGAGCAGATACGCAGTATTTT. Translation gives CASSVSGRGADTQYF.

The chain joins TRBV29-1 to TRBJ2-5; D is perhaps TRBD2 (6 bases). CDR1 is SQVTM and CDR2 is ANQGSEA in the germline V gene. Trimming cost V 7 bases and J 5 bases, with 17 bases left between them. There are 13 residues in the CDR3. CDR3 DNA: TGCAGCGCCCCGGGACTCCCTGGGGAGACCCAGTACTTC. This encodes CSAPGLPGETQYF.

This chain connects TRBV27 to TRBJ2-1; D unresolved. The CDR3 has 12 residues. Germline V gives CDR1 MNHEY, CDR2 SMNVEV (reference sequence). Trimming pared 0 bases from V and 9 bases from J, leaving 6 bases between. The CDR3 region is CASSLSIGEQFF. CDR3 in DNA: TGTGCCAGCAGTTTATCGATTGGTGAGCAGTTCTTC.

The chain couples TRBV5-1 to TRBJ2-2; 7 positions match TRBD1. Trimming took 0 bases from V and 9 from J; bases not matched to a gene: 2. Per germline, CDR1 SGHRS and CDR2 YFSETQ. The CDR3 has 13 amino acids. CDR3 nucleotides: TGCGCCAGCAGCTTGGGACAGGGCCGGGAGCTGTTTTTT. Translated: CASSLGQGRELFF.

This chain connects TRBV18 to TRBJ1-1; TRBD1 aligns across 8 bases. The V gene's germline CDR1 is KGHSH and CDR2 LQKENI. After removal of 3 bases from V and 1 base from J, the junction contained 4 bases not matched to a gene. This CDR3 contains 15 residues. CDR3 region: CASSPQGAPNTEAFF. The CDR3 DNA sequence: TGTGCCAGCTCACCTCAGGGGGCGCCGAACACTGAAGCTTTCTTT.

The V and J genes are TRBV12-3 or TRBV12-4 and TRBJ2-7; D not resolved. The CDR3 has 13 residues. V was cut by 3 bases and J by 2 bases, with 8 bases left in between. CDR3 in DNA: TGTGCCAGCAGTTTGGGCATTACCTACGAGCAGTACTTC. Translating it yields CASSLGITYEQYF.